This entry lists 9 T cell receptor beta chains sequenced from one sample in a study of T cell changes during pregnancy in multiple sclerosis. Assay: immunoSEQ multiplex PCR; the TCRdb copy retains only in-frame clones and omits some. The sample shows roughly 97,000 clones, 90% of them seen only once. Sample: peripheral blood, taken in the second trimester of pregnancy. The receptor source for this set is a female donor in good health, enrolled as a control in a pregnancy study.

This chain joins TRBV23-1 and TRBJ2-4, with D perhaps TRBD1 (6 bases). TRBV23-1 is an ORF for which the function is uncertain. This CDR3 region has 17 residues. Between the trimmed V and J ends, which lost 11 bases and 7 bases, there was a span of 30 bases. The CDR3 DNA reads as TGCGCCCGGGGATTAAGCGGACAGCCGCTGAGGGTTAACATTCAGTACTTC. Translation gives CARGLSGQPLRVNIQYF.

In this sample, this clone turned up once. The chain couples TRBV6-6 to TRBJ2-6; D not resolved. Per germline, CDR1 MNHNY and CDR2 SVGAGI (reference sequence). Deletions cut 5 bases from V and 0 bases from J, with 8 bases between. The CDR3 spans 15 residues. The CDR3: CASSTESSGANVLTF. In DNA, the CDR3 is TGTGCCAGCAGTACAGAGTCCTCTGGGGCCAACGTCCTGACTTTC.

CDR3 DNA: TGTGCCAGCAGCAATCCGGGACAGGGGGACACTGAAGCTTTCTTT. The encoded protein is CASSNPGQGDTEAFF. The chain recombines TRBV25-1 with TRBJ1-1; 11 positions match TRBD1. The CDR3 has 15 residues. Germline V gene data show CDR1 as MGHDK and CDR2 as SYGVNS. Trimming cost V 6 bases and J 3 bases; bases outside gene matches: 6.

CDR3 DNA sequence: TGTGCCAGCAGTTACTGGAGACGTAACCAAGAGACCCAGTACTTC. This gives the protein CASSYWRRNQETQYF. The V call is TRBV6-5, the J call TRBJ2-5; D is unclear. The CDR3 consists of 15 residues. The germline V and J ends were trimmed by 1 base and 0 bases, with 9 bases remaining between them. The germline V gene has CDR1 MNHEY and CDR2 SVGAGI.

The chain has TRBV28 and TRBJ2-7, with 12 bases identical to TRBD2. The J segment lost 3 bases and the V segment lost 1 base, leaving 1 base of the junction unmatched. There are 15 residues in the CDR3. CDR1 is MDHEN and CDR2 is SYDVKM in the germline V gene. CDR3: CASSLSTSGGYEQYF. The CDR3 DNA reads TGTGCCAGCAGTTTATCGACTAGCGGGGGCTACGAGCAGTACTTC.

This chain connects TRBV30 to TRBJ1-4; 10 bases are shared with TRBD1. This CDR3 has 15 amino acids. Trimming cost V 3 bases and J 7 bases; bases outside gene matches: 8. Germline CDR1 reads GTSNPN; CDR2 reads SVGIG (reference sequence). Here the CDR3 reads CAWSTPGQGSEKLFF. In nucleotides, the CDR3 is TGTGCCTGGAGCACCCCGGGACAGGGGAGTGAAAAACTGTTTTTT.

V and J are TRBV18 and TRBJ1-1; unclear D gene. CDR3 length: 16 amino acids. Germline CDR1 is KGHSH and CDR2 is LQKENI. V lost 1 base and J 4 bases, leaving 16 bases between the germline ends. CDR3 sequence reads: CASSPRLGQLSTEAFF. CDR3 coding DNA: TGTGCCAGCTCACCACGGTTGGGCCAACTTTCCACTGAAGCTTTCTTT.

The chain employs TRBV19 and TRBJ2-1, with a tentative D call TRBD2 (5 bases). Germline CDR1 and CDR2: LNHDA and SQIVND (reference sequence). The CDR3 length is 9 residues. The CDR3 is CARSGEQFF. The CDR3 DNA reads TGTGCGAGGAGCGGTGAGCAGTTCTTC.

The rearrangement links TRBV28 to TRBJ2-7, with D tentatively TRBD1 (5 bases). CDR1 and CDR2 (germline): MDHEN, SYDVKM. The length of the CDR3 is 11 residues. The CDR3 sequence is CGSGRDYEQYF. CDR3 in DNA: TGTGGCTCGGGCAGGGACTACGAGCAGTACTTC. The full variable domain, completed using reference TRBV28 and TRBJ2-7, is DVKVTQSSRYLVKRTGEKVFLECVQDMDHENMFWYRQDPGLGLRLIYFSYDVKMKEKGDIPEGYSVSREKKERFSLILESASTNQTSMYLCGSGRDYEQYFGPGTRLTVT.